This paragraph covers one T cell receptor (beta chain) sequence. This entry belongs to a study of cytomegalovirus exposure and HLA in healthy donors. Trimming shortened V by 3 bases and J by 2 bases, and 10 bases separated the two germline ends. Germline V CDR1 and CDR2: MNHEY, SMNVEV (reference sequence). This CDR3 comprises 14 residues. PCR employed 60 Vbeta and 13 Jbeta primers. Method: immunoSEQ multiplex PCR; TCRdb's copy keeps in-frame clones and lacks some. The table lists 120,000 to 150,000 clones, around 82% of them singletons. The TCR comes from a woman in her 40s in good health and CMV-seropositive. The chain recombines TRBV27 with TRBJ1-1; D possibly corresponds to TRBD1 (5 bases). Sequences were obtained from PBMCs. The CDR3 region has the DNA TGTGCCAGCAGTTTTGGGGGGGGAAACACTGAAGCTTTCTTT. This encodes CASSFGGGNTEAFF.